Following are 2 T cell receptor beta chains from one sample sequenced in a study of identical twins (dated by TCRdb to about 2016). Preparation of the library involved 5' RACE. TCRdb lists the instrument as Illumina HiSeq 2000. In TCRdb, the public reads were trimmed at Q25 with fastp and aligned with MiXCR, with productive beta chains retained. Rows with a matching CDR3 protein are joined into one entry that keeps the most common DNA and genes. The sample yields 600,000 to 700,000 distinct CDR3 sequences; approximately 21% were counted once. The ten largest make up 4.3% of the sample. These same data were also listed under a study on T cells expressing NK-cell markers.

The sequencing sample was made of PBMCs. The receptors shown here come from a woman younger than 30 in good health.

This clonotype was found many times. The chain has TRBV6-5 and TRBJ2-1; 10 nucleotides agree with TRBD2. The CDR3 length is 18 residues. CDR1 is MNHEY, CDR2 SVGAGI, per germline. V was pared by 5 bases and J by 6 bases, with 16 bases of the junction left unmatched. The DNA for the CDR3 is TGTGCCAGCAGTCTATTCGGGAGCCTAGCGGGAGTACCCAATGAGCAGTTCTTC. It specifies CASSLFGSLAGVPNEQFF.

V is TRBV29-1 and J is TRBJ2-5; D might be TRBD1 or TRBD2, each matching 5 bases. The germline V and J ends were trimmed by 6 bases and 7 bases, with 33 bases remaining between them. The CDR3 extends over 18 amino acids. From germline, CDR1 is SQVTM and CDR2 ANQGSEA. CDR3 amino acids: CSVAFLVSGAIGVGTQYF. DNA of the CDR3: TGCAGCGTAGCCTTTCTAGTATCCGGGGCCATAGGGGTGGGGACCCAGTACTTC.